These 6 T cell receptor beta chains came from one sample sequenced in a study of blood T cell repertoires in COVID-19. Produced via immunoSEQ multiplex PCR; TCRdb's table is partial and in-frame only. Among 75,000 to 80,000 clones, about nine tenths were seen once, and the ten largest hold approximately 10%. Sequenced: peripheral blood. These receptor sequences come from a human donor in a cohort sampled during active COVID-19.

The V call is TRBV29-1, the J call TRBJ1-5; 8 bases line up with TRBD1. Germline V gene data show CDR1 as SQVTM and CDR2 as ANQGSEA. V shed 6 bases, J shed 4 bases, and the junction held 2 bases outside the gene matches. CDR3 size: 12 residues. Written as DNA, the CDR3 is TGCAGCGTCAGACAGGGGAATCAGCCCCAGCATTTT. Protein: CSVRQGNQPQHF. The full variable domain, in which reference TRBV29-1 and TRBJ1-5 provide the parts outside the CDR3, is SAVISQKPSRDICQRGTSLTIQCQVDSQVTMMFWYRQQPGQSLTLIATANQGSEATYESGFVIDKFPISRPNLTFSTLTVSNMSPEDSSIYLCSVRQGNQPQHFGDGTRLSIL.

This clone turned up a few times. The rearrangement links TRBV7-9 to TRBJ2-1; TRBD2 aligns across 7 bases. Germline CDR1 SEHNR, CDR2 FQNEAQ (reference sequence). CDR3 length equals 12 residues. V gave up 0 bases and J gave up 12 bases; unmatched junction bases: 2. The CDR3 is CASSLASGGQFF. Written as DNA, the CDR3 is TGTGCCAGCAGCTTAGCTTCGGGGGGGCAGTTCTTC.

The chain uses TRBV2 and TRBJ2-7, with TRBD2 matching 12 bases. CDR1 is SNHLY, CDR2 FYNNEI, per germline. After removal of 6 bases from V and 0 bases from J, the junction contained 9 bases not matched to a gene. This CDR3 spans 17 amino acids. The CDR3 protein is CASRGGLAGGSSYEQYF. The CDR3 region has the DNA TGTGCCAGCAGGGGGGGACTAGCGGGTGGAAGCTCCTACGAGCAGTACTTC.

This clone was seen once. The rearrangement links TRBV4-1 to TRBJ2-1; 9 bases line up with TRBD1. This CDR3 contains 13 residues. Germline assignment: CDR1 MGHRA and CDR2 YSYEKL. After removal of 4 bases from V and 10 bases from J, the junction contained 5 bases not matched to a gene. Written as DNA, the CDR3 is TGCGCCAGCAGCCGGGACAGGGCTAGGGAGCAGTTCTTC. Its protein is CASSRDRAREQFF.

The chain employs TRBV9 and TRBJ1-2; 9 positions agree with TRBD1. Germline V lookup: CDR1 SGDLS, CDR2 YYNGEE. The ends lost 0 bases at V and 4 bases at J; junction bases unmatched: 4. This CDR3 contains 15 residues. CDR3 sequence (DNA): TGTGCCAGCAGCGTAGATACAGGGGGCCCCTATGGCTACACCTTC. Its protein product is CASSVDTGGPYGYTF. Full variable domain (missing parts from reference TRBV9 and TRBJ1-2): DSGVTQTPKHLITATGQRVTLRCSPRSGDLSVYWYQQSLDQGLQFLIQYYNGEERAKGNILERFSAQQFPDLHSELNLSSLELGDSALYFCASSVDTGGPYGYTFGSGTRLTVV.

This chain links TRBV11-2 with TRBJ2-5; D not certain. Trimming left V 8 bases short and J 4 bases short, with 17 bases between. The germline V gene has CDR1 SGHAT and CDR2 FQNNGV. The CDR3 sequence is 14 residues long. Written as DNA, the CDR3 is TGTGCCAGCCAGACAAGGCCGGATAGAGAGACCCAGTACTTC. Translation: CASQTRPDRETQYF.